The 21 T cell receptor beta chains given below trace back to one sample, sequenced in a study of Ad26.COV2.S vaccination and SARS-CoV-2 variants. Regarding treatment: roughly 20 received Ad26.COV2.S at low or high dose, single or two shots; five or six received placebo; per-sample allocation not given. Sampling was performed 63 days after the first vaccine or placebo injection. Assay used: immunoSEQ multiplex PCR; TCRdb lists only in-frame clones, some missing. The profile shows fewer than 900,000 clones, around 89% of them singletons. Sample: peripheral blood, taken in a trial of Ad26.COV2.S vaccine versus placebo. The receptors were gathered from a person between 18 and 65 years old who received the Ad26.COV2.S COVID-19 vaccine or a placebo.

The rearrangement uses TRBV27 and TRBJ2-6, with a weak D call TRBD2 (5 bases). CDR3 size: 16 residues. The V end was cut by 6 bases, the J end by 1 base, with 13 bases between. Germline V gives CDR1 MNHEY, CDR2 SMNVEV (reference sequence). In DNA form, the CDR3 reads TGTGCCAGCAGCGGACTGGGTTCTTCTGGGGCCAACGTCCTGACTTTC. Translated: CASSGLGSSGANVLTF. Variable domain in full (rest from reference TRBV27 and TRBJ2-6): EAQVTQNPRYLITVTGKKLTVTCSQNMNHEYMSWYRQDPGLGLRQIYYSMNVEVTDKGDVPEGYKVSRKEKRNFPLILESPSPNQTSLYFCASSGLGSSGANVLTFGAGSRLTVL.

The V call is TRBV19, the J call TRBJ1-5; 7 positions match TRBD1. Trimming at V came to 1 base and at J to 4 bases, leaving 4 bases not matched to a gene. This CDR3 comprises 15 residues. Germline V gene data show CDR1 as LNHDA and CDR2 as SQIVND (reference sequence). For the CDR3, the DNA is TGTGCCAGTAGTATAGTAGAGGGGGCTAATCAGCCCCAGCATTTT. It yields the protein CASSIVEGANQPQHF.

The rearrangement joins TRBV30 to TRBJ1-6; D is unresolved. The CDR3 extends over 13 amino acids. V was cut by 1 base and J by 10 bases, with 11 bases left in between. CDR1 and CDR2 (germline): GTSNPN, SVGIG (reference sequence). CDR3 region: CAWSEVGESPLHF. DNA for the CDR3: TGTGCCTGGAGTGAAGTGGGAGAGTCACCCCTCCACTTT.

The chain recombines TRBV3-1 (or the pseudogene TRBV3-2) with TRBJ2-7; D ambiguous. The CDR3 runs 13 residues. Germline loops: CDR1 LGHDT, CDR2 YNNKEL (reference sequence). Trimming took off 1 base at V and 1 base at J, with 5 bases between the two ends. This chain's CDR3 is CASSQVGSYEQYF. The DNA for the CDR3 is TGTGCCAGCAGCCAAGTGGGGTCCTACGAGCAGTACTTC.

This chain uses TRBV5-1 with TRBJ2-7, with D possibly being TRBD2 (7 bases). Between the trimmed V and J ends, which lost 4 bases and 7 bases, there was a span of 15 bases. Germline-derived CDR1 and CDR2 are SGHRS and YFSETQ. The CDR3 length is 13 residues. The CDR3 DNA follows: TGCGCCAGCAGCCCTCGGGGGGCGAATGAGCAGTACTTC. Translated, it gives CASSPRGANEQYF.

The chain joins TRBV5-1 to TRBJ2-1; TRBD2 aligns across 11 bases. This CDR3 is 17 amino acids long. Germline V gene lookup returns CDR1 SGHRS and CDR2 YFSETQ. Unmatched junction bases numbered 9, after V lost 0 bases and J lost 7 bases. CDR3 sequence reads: CASSLAMGLAGGNEQFF. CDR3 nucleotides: TGCGCCAGCAGCTTGGCTATGGGGCTAGCGGGGGGTAATGAGCAGTTCTTC. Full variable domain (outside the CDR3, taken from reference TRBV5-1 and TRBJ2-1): KAGVTQTPRYLIKTRGQQVTLSCSPISGHRSVSWYQQTPGQGLQFLFEYFSETQRNKGNFPGRFSGRQFSNSRSEMNVSTLELGDSALYLCASSLAMGLAGGNEQFFGPGTRLTVL.

DNA for the CDR3: TGCAGCGTTGTGCGCCCTCGTCAGGTTCCCAACCCCCCAGATACGCAGTATTTT. Its translation is CSVVRPRQVPNPPDTQYF. This chain joins TRBV29-1 and TRBJ2-3; D uncertain. Germline V lookup: CDR1 SQVTM, CDR2 ANQGSEA. Trimming took off 4 bases at V and 4 bases at J, with 27 bases between the two ends. The CDR3 is 18 amino acids.

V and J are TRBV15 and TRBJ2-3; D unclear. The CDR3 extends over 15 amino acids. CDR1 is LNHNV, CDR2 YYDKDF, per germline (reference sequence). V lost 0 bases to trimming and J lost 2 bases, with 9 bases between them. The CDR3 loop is CATSRDSRPTDTQYF. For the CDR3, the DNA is TGTGCCACCAGCAGAGATTCTCGGCCCACAGATACGCAGTATTTT.

This chain's CDR3 is CATSQTGGHGEQFF. Written as DNA, the CDR3 is TGTGCCACCAGTCAAACAGGGGGTCATGGTGAGCAGTTCTTC. V usage is TRBV24-1 and J usage is TRBJ2-1, with TRBD1 matching over 8 bases. J gave up 9 bases and V 6 bases, and 9 bases lay outside the gene matches. The germline V gene encodes CDR1 KGHDR and CDR2 SFDVKD. CDR3 length: 14 amino acids.

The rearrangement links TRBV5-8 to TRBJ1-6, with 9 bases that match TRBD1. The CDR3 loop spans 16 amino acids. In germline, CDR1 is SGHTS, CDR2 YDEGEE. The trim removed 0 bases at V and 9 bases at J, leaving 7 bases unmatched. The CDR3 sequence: CASSLGTGTGSSPLHF. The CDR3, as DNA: TGTGCCAGCAGCTTGGGCACCGGGACAGGGAGTTCACCCCTCCACTTT. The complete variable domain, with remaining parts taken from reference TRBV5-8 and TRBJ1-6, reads EAGVTQSPTHLIKTRGQQATLRCSPISGHTSVYWYQQALGLGLQFLLWYDEGEERNRGNFPPRFSGRQFPNYSSELNVNALELEDSALYLCASSLGTGTGSSPLHFGNGTRLTVT.

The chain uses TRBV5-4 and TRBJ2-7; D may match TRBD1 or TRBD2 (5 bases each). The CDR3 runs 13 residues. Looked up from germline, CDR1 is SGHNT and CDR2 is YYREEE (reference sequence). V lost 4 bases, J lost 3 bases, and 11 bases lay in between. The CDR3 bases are TGTGCCAGCAGCAAAGGTGGGGGCTACGAGCAGTACTTC. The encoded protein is CASSKGGGYEQYF.

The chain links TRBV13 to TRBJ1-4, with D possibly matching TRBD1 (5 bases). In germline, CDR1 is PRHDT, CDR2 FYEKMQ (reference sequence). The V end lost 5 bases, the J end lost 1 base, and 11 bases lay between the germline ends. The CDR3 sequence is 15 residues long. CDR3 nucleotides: TGTGCCAGCAGCCCCCAAGACAGAACTAATGAAAAACTGTTTTTT. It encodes CASSPQDRTNEKLFF.

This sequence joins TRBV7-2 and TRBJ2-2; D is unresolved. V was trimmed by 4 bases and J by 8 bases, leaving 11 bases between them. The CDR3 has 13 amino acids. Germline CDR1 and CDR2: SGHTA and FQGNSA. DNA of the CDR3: TGTGCCAGCAGCTCCTATTCGGGTGGGGAGCTGTTTTTT. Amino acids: CASSSYSGGELFF.

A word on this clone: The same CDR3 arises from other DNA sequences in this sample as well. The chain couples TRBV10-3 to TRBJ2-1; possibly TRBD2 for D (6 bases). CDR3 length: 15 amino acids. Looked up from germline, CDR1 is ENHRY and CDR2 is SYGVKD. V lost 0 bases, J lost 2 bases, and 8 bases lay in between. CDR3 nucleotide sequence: TGTGCCATCAGTGAGTCGGGCGGGGCCTACAATGAGCAGTTCTTC. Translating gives CAISESGGAYNEQFF.

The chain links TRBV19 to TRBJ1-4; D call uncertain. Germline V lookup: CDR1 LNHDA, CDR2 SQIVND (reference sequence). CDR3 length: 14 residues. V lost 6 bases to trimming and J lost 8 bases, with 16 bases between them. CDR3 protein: CASSYGSSWEKLFF. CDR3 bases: TGTGCCAGTAGCTATGGGTCTTCATGGGAAAAACTGTTTTTT.

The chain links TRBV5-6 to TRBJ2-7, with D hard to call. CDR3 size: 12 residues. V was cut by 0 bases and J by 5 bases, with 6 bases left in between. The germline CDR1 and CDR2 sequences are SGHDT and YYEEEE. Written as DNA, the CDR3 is TGTGCCAGCAGCTTGGCGGCAGACGAGCAGTACTTC. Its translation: CASSLAADEQYF.

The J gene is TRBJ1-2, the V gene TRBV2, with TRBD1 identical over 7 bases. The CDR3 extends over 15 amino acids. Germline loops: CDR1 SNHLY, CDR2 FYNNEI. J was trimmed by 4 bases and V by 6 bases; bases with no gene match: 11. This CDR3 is CASRRDSNFFYGYTF. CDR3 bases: TGTGCCAGCAGACGGGACAGCAATTTTTTCTATGGCTACACCTTC.

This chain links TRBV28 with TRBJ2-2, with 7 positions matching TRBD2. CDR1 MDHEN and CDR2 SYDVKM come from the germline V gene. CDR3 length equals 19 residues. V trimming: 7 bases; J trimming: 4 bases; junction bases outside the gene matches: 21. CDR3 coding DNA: TGTGCCAGCACCCTATCCGGGACTAACCCCAAAGGCCCCACCGGGGAGCTGTTTTTT. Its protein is CASTLSGTNPKGPTGELFF.

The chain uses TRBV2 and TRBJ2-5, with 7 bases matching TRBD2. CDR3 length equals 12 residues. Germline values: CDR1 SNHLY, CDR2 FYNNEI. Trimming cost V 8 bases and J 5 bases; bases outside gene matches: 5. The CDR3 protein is CASGRAEETQYF. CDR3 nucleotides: TGTGCCAGCGGGAGGGCCGAGGAGACCCAGTACTTC.

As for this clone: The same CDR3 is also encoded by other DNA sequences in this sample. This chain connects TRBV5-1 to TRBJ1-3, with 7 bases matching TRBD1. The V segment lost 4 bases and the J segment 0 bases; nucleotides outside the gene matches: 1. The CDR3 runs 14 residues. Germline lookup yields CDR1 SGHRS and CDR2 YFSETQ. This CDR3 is CASSRDSSGNTIYF. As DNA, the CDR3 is TGCGCCAGCAGCCGGGACAGCTCTGGAAACACCATATATTTT.

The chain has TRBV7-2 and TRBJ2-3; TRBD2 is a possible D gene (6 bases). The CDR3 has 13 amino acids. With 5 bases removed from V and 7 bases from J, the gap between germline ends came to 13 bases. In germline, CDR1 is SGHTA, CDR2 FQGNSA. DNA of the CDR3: TGTGCCAGCAGCCTCACTAGCTCTAATACGCAGTATTTT. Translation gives CASSLTSSNTQYF.